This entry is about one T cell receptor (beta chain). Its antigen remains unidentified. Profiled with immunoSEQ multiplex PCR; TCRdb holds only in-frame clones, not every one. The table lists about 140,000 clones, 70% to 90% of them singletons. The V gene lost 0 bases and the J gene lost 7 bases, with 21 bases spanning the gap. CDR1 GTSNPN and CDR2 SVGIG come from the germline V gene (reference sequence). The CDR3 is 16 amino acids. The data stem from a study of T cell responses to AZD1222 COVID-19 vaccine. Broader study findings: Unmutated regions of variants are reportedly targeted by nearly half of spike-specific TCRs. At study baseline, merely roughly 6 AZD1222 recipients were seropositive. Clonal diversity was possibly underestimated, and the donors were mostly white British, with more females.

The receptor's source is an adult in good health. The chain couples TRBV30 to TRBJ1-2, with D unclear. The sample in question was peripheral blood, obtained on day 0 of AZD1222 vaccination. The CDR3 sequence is CAWSVRLTASGGGYTF. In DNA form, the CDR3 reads TGTGCCTGGAGTGTACGGCTGACGGCCTCGGGAGGTGGCTACACCTTC.